Only a few counts were recorded for the clone carrying this TCR beta chain. Antigen unknown. The sample is drawn from a study of T cell responses to AZD1222 COVID-19 vaccine. Findings and caveats of the study: As reported, nearly half of all spike-specific TCRs target variant regions that are unmutated. When two AZD1222 doses had been given, Spike-specific TCR breadth and depth rose. Seropositive status at baseline applied to only a handful of AZD1222 recipients.

TCRdb keeps only in-frame clones here, not all; method: immunoSEQ multiplex PCR. This repertoire shows about 42,000 clones, 70% to 90% found once; its top ten account for around a quarter. Second doses at about 4 or about 12 weeks were pooled. The CDR3 totals 15 residues. Germline CDR1 and CDR2: GTSNPN and SVGIG (reference sequence). The V end was cut by 2 bases, the J end by 0 bases, with 11 bases between. The chain links TRBV30 to TRBJ1-3; perhaps TRBD1 as D (6 bases). Here the sequenced sample was peripheral blood, taken 28 days after the second AZD1222 dose. The sequence was collected from an adult who received the AZD1222 COVID-19 vaccine. CDR3 loop: CAWSSGQYSGNTIYF. CDR3 in DNA: TGTGCCTGGAGTTCCGGACAGTACTCTGGAAACACCATATATTTT.